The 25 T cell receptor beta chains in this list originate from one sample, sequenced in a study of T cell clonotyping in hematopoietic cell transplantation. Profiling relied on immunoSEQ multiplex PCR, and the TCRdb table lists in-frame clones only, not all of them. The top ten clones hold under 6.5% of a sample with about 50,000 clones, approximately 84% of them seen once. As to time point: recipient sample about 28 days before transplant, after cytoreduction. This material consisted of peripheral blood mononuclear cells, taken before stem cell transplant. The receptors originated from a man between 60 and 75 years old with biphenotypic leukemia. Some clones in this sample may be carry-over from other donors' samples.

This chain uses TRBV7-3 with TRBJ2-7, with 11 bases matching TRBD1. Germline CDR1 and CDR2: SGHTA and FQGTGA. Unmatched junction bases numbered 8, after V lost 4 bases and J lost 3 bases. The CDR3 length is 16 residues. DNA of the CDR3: TGTGCCAGCAGCTCAAAAGGCGGGACAGGGGGCTACGAGCAGTACTTC. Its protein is CASSSKGGTGGYEQYF. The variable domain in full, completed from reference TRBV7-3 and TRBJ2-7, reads GAGVSQTPSNKVTEKGKYVELRCDPISGHTALYWYRQSLGQGPEFLIYFQGTGAADDSGLPNDRFFAVRPEGSVSTLKIQRTERGDSAVYLCASSSKGGTGGYEQYFGPGTRLTVT.

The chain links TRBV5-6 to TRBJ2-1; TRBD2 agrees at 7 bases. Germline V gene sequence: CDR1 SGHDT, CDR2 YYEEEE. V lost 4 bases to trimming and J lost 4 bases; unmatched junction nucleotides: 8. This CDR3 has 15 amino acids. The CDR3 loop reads CASSLSASGYNEQFF. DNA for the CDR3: TGTGCCAGCAGCCTCTCGGCTAGCGGATACAATGAGCAGTTCTTC. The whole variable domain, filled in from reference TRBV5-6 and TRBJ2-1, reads DAGVTQSPTHLIKTRGQQVTLRCSPKSGHDTVSWYQQALGQGPQFIFQYYEEEERQRGNFPDRFSGHQFPNYSSELNVNALLLGDSALYLCASSLSASGYNEQFFGPGTRLTVL.

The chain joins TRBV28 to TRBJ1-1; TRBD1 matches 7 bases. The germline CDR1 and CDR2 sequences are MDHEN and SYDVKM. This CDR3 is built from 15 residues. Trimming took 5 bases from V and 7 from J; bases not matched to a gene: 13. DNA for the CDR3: TGTGCCAGCAGTAGCAATCGACAGGGCCCCTTTGAAGCTTTCTTT. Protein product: CASSSNRQGPFEAFF.

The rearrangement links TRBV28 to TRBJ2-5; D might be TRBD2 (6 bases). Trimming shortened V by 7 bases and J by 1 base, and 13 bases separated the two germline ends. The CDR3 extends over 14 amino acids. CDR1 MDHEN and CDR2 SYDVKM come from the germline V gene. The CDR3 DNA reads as TGTGCCAGCACCGATGGGACTTCCCAAGAGACCCAGTACTTC. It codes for CASTDGTSQETQYF.

The CDR3 spells CAWSAPGLAEYNEQFF. The CDR3, as DNA: TGTGCCTGGAGTGCCCCGGGACTAGCAGAATACAATGAGCAGTTCTTC. The chain recombines TRBV30 with TRBJ2-1; 9 bases fit TRBD2. V was clipped by 1 base and J by 4 bases; unmatched bases: 8. This CDR3 spans 16 amino acids. Per germline, CDR1 GTSNPN and CDR2 SVGIG (reference sequence).

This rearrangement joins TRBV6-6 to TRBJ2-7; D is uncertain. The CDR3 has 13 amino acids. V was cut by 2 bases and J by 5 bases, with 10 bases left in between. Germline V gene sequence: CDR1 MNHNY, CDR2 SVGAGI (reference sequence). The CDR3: CASSYGPPNEQYF. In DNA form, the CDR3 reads TGTGCCAGCAGTTACGGGCCCCCCAACGAGCAGTACTTC.

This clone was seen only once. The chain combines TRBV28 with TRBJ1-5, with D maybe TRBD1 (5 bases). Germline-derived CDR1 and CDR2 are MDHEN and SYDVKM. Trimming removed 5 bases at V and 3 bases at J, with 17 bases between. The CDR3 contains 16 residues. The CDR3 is CASSLDLGTPNQPQHF. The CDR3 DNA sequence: TGTGCCAGCAGTCTAGACCTCGGGACTCCCAATCAGCCCCAGCATTTT.

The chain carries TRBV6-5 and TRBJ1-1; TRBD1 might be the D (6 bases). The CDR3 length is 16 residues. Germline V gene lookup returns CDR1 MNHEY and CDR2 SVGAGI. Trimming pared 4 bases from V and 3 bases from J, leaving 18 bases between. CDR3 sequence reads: CASSFLSRGTDTEAFF. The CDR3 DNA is TGTGCCAGCAGTTTTCTTTCCAGGGGAACGGACACTGAAGCTTTCTTT.

CDR3: CASSLEVPSAYYNEQFF. Written as DNA, the CDR3 is TGTGCCAGCAGCTTAGAAGTCCCGTCTGCGTATTACAATGAGCAGTTCTTC. The gene calls are TRBV11-2 and TRBJ2-1; unclear D gene. There are 17 residues in the CDR3. V shed 0 bases and J shed 4 bases, with 16 bases lying between them. Germline-derived CDR1 and CDR2 are SGHAT and FQNNGV.

The CDR3 sequence is CASSIRLAASYEQYF. The CDR3 nucleotides read TGTGCCAGTAGTATCCGCCTAGCGGCATCCTACGAGCAGTACTTC. The chain recombines TRBV19 with TRBJ2-7, with 7 positions matching TRBD2. V was clipped by 3 bases and J by 1 base; unmatched bases: 6. CDR3 length equals 15 residues. The germline V gene encodes CDR1 LNHDA and CDR2 SQIVND (reference sequence).

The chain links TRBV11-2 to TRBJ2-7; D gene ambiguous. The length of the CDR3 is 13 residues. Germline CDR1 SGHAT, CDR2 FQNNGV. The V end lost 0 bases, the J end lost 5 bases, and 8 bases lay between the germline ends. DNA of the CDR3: TGTGCCAGCAGCTTAGATTTGAACGACGAGCAGTACTTC. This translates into CASSLDLNDEQYF.

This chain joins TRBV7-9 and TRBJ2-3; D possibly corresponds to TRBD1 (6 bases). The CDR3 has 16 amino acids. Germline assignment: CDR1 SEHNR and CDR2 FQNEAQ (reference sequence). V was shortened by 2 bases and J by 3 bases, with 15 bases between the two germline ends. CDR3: CASSLIWGRGTDTQYF. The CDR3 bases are TGTGCCAGCAGCTTAATCTGGGGGCGAGGGACAGATACGCAGTATTTT.

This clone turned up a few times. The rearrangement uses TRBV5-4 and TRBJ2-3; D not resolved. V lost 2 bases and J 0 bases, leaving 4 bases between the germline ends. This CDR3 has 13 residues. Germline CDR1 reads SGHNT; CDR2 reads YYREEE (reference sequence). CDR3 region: CASSLASTDTQYF. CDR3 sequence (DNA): TGTGCCAGCAGCTTAGCTAGCACAGATACGCAGTATTTT.

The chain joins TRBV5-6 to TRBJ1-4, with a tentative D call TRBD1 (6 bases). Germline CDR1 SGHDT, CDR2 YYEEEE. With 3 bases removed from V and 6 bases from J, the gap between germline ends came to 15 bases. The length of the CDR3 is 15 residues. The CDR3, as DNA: TGTGCCAGCAGCTCTACTGAGAGGGGGGATGAAAAACTGTTTTTT. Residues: CASSSTERGDEKLFF.

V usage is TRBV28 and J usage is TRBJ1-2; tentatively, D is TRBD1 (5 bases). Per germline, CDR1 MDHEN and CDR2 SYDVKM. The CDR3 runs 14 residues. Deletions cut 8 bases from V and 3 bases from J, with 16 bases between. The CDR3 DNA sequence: TGTGCCAGCTCCGGTGGGGTGGGGCACTATGGCTACACCTTC. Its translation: CASSGGVGHYGYTF.

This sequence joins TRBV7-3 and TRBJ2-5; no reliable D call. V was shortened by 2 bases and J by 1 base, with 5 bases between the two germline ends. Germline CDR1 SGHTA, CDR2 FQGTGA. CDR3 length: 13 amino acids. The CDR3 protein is CASSLQAQETQYF. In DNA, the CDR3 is TGTGCCAGCAGCTTACAAGCCCAAGAGACCCAGTACTTC. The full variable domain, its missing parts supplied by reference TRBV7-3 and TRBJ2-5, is GAGVSQTPSNKVTEKGKYVELRCDPISGHTALYWYRQSLGQGPEFLIYFQGTGAADDSGLPNDRFFAVRPEGSVSTLKIQRTERGDSAVYLCASSLQAQETQYFGPGTRLLVL.

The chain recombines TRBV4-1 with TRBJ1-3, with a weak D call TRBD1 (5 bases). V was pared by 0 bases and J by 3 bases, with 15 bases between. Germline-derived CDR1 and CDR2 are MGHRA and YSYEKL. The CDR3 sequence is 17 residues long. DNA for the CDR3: TGCGCCAGCAGCCAAGATGGGTCTCGGCAGGGTGGAAACACCATATATTTT. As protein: CASSQDGSRQGGNTIYF.

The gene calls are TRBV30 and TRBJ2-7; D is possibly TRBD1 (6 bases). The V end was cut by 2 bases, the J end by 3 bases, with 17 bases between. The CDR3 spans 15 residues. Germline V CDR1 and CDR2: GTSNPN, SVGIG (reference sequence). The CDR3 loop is CAWSPPRDTFYEQYF. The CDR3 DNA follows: TGTGCCTGGAGTCCTCCCCGGGACACCTTCTACGAGCAGTACTTC.

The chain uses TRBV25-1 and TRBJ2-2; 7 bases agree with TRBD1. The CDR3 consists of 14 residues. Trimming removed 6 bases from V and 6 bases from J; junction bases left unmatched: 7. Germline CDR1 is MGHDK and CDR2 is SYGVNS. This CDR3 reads CASRDTGDPGELFF. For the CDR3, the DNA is TGTGCCAGCAGGGACACAGGGGACCCCGGGGAGCTGTTTTTT.

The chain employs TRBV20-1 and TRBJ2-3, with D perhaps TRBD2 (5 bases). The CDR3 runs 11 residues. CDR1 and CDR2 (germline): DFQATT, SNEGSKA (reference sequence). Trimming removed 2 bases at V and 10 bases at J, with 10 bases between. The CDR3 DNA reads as TGCAGTGCTAGACACTCGGAGGCGCAGTATTTT. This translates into CSARHSEAQYF.

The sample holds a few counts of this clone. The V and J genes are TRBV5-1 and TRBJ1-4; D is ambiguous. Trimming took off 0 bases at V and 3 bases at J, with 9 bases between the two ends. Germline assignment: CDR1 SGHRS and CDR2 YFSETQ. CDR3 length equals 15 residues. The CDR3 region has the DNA TGCGCCAGCAGCTTGGACTCCCTCTCTAATGAAAAACTGTTTTTT. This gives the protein CASSLDSLSNEKLFF.

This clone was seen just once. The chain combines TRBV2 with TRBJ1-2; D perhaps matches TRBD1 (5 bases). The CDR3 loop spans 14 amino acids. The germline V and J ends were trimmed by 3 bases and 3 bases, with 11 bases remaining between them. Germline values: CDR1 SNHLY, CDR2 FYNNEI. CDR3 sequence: CASSDLGRDYGYTF. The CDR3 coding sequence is TGTGCCAGCAGTGATCTGGGACGAGACTATGGCTACACCTTC.

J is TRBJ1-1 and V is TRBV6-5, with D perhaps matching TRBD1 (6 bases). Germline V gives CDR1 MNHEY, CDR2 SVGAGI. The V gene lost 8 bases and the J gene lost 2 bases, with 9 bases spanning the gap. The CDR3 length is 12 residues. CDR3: CASGQINTEAFF. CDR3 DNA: TGTGCCAGCGGACAGATCAACACTGAAGCTTTCTTT.

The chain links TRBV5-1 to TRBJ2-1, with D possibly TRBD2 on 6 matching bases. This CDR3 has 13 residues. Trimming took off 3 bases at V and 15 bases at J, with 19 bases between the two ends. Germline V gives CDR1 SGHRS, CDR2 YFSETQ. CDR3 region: CASSSRGGGAVFF. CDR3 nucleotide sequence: TGCGCCAGCAGCTCCCGAGGCGGAGGGGCAGTGTTCTTC. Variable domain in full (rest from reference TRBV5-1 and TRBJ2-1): KAGVTQTPRYLIKTRGQQVTLSCSPISGHRSVSWYQQTPGQGLQFLFEYFSETQRNKGNFPGRFSGRQFSNSRSEMNVSTLELGDSALYLCASSSRGGGAVFFGPGTRLTVL.

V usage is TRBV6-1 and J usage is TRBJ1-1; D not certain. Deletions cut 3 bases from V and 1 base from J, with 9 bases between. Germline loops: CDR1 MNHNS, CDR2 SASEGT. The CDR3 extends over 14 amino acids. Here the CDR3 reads CASSDGNRNTEAFF. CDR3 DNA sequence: TGTGCCAGCAGTGACGGAAACAGGAACACTGAAGCTTTCTTT.